Described below is a single T cell receptor beta chain sequence and its context. Its target is not known. These data come from a study of regulatory T cells in long-lasting Graves disease. The time point was: persistent/refractory GD, antithyroid drugs over 5 years with positive TRAb. RNA isolated from PBMCs was used to make the TCR library. Study-wide results and caveats: Limited sample numbers may have lowered accuracy. The number of shared public clonotypes was higher in persistent patients (fewer than 3,000) than new patients (roughly 970).

TCR beta libraries were built with iRepertoire HTBI primers and Arm-PCR of CDR3 regions. One entry per CDR3 protein results from TCRdb running MiXCR on the multiplex PCR reads. The sample includes 310,000 or so distinct CDR3 sequences, around 20% seen only once; the top ten take more than 55%. The starting material was peripheral blood mononuclear cells (PBMCs), obtained when the disease was refractory, from a patient treated with antithyroid drugs. The TCR sequence derives from a female donor with Graves disease.

CDR3 protein: CASSSQERQPQHF. In DNA form, the CDR3 reads TGTGCCAGCAGCTCGCAGGAGAGGCAGCCCCAGCATTTT. The chain combines TRBV7-2 with TRBJ1-5; unclear D gene. Germline V CDR1 and CDR2: SGHTA, FQGNSA. Deletions cut 4 bases from V and 7 bases from J, with 11 bases between. The CDR3 is 13 residues long.